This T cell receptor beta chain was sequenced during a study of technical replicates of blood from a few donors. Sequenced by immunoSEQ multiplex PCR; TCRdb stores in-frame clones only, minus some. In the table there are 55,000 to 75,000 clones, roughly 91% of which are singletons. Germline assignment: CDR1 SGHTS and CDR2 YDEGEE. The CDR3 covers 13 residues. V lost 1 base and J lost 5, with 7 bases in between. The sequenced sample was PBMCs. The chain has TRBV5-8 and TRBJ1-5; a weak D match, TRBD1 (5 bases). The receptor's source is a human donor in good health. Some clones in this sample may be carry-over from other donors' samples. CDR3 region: CASSLWGDQPQHF. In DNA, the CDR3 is TGTGCCAGCAGCTTGTGGGGGGATCAGCCCCAGCATTTT.